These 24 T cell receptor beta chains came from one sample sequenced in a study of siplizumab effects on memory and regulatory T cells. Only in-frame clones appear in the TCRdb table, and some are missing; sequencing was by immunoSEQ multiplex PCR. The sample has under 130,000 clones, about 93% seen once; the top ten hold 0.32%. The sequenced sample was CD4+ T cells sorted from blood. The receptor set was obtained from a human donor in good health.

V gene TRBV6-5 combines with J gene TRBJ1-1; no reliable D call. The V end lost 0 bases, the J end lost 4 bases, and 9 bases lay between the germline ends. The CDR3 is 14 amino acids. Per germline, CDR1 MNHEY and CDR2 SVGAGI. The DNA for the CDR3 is TGTGCCAGCAGTTACTCGCCGGGAATCACTGAAGCTTTCTTT. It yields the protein CASSYSPGITEAFF.

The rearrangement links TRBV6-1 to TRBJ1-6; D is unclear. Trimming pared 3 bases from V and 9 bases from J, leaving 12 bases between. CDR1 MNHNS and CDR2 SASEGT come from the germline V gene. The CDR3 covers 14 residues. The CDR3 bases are TGTGCCAGCAGTGATGAGGGTGCGTCTTCACCCCTCCACTTT. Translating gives CASSDEGASSPLHF.

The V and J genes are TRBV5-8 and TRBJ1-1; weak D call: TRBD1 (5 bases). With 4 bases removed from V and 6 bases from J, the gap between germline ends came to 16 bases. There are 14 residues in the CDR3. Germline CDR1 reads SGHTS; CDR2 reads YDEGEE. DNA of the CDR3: TGTGCCAGCAGCCCTAATGGGGGGAAAGCTGAAGCTTTCTTT. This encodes CASSPNGGKAEAFF.

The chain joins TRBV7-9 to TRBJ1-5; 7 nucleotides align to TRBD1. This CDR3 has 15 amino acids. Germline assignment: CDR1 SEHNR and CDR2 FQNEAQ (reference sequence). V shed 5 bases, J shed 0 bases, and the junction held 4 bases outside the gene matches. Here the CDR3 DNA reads TGTGCCAGCAGCCCAGGGGGGGATAGCAATCAGCCCCAGCATTTT. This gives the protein CASSPGGDSNQPQHF.

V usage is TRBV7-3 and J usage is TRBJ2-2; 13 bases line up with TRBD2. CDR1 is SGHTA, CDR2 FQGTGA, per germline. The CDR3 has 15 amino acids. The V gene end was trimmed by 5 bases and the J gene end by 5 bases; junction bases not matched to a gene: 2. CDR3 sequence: CASSPTSGGTGELFF. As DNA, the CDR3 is TGTGCCAGCAGCCCGACTAGCGGGGGGACCGGGGAGCTGTTTTTT.

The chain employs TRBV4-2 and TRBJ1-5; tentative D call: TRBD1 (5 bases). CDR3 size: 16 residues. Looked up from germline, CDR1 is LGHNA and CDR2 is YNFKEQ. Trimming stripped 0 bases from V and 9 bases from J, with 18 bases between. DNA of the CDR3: TGTGCCAGCAGCCAAGATCAAGGGGTCCCCCGGAGGCCCCAGCATTTT. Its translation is CASSQDQGVPRRPQHF.

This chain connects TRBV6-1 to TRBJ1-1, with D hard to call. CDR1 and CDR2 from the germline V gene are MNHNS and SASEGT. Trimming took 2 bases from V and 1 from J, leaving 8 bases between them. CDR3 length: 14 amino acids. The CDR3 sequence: CASSEHLRNTEAFF. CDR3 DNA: TGTGCCAGCAGTGAACACCTCCGGAACACTGAAGCTTTCTTT.

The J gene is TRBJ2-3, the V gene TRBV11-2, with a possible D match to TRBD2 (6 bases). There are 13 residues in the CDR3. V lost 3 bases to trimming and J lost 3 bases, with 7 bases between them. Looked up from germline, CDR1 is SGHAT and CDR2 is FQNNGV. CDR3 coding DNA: TGTGCCAGCAGCTTTGGGGGGACAGATACGCAGTATTTT. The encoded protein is CASSFGGTDTQYF.

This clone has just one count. As DNA, the CDR3 is TGTGCCAGCAGCCCCCCTAGGGTCCTGTACAATGAGCAGTTCTTC. Encoded protein: CASSPPRVLYNEQFF. This chain links TRBV5-5 with TRBJ2-1; D is unclear. Germline CDR1 SGHKS, CDR2 YYEKEE (reference sequence). This CDR3 has 15 amino acids. V was pared by 4 bases and J by 4 bases, with 15 bases between. Drawing the rest from reference TRBV5-5 and TRBJ2-1, the complete variable domain is DAGVTQSPTHLIKTRGQQVTLRCSPISGHKSVSWYQQVLGQGPQFIFQYYEKEERGRGNFPDRFSARQFPNYSSELNVNALLLGDSALYLCASSPPRVLYNEQFFGPGTRLTVL.

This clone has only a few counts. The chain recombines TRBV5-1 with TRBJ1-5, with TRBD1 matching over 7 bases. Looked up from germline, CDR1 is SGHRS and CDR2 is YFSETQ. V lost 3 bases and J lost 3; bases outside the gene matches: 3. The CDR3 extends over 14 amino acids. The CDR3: CASSSGQPNQPQHF. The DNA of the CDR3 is TGCGCCAGCAGCTCGGGACAGCCCAATCAGCCCCAGCATTTT.

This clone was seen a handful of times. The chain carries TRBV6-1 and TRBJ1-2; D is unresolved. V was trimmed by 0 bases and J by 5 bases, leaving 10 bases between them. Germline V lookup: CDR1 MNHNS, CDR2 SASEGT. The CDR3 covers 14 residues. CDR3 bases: TGTGCCAGCAGTGAAGCACGGGCCTCTTATGGCTACACCTTC. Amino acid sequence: CASSEARASYGYTF.

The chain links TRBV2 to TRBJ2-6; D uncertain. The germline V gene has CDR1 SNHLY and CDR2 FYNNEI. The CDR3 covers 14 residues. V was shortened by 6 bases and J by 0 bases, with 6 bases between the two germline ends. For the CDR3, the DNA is TGTGCCAGCAGCGGCAACTCTGGGGCCAACGTCCTGACTTTC. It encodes CASSGNSGANVLTF.

CDR3 loop: CASSSTGETQYF. CDR3 nucleotide sequence: TGCGCCAGCAGTTCGACCGGGGAGACCCAGTACTTC. This chain joins TRBV5-1 and TRBJ2-5; D remains unclear. The CDR3 is made up of 12 amino acids. Germline CDR1 and CDR2: SGHRS and YFSETQ. V was clipped by 5 bases and J by 5 bases, with 10 bases between them.

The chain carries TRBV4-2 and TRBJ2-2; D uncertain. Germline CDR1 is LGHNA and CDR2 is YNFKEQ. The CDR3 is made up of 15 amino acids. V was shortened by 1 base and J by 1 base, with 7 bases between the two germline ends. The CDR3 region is CASSQGVGNTGELFF. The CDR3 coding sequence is TGTGCCAGCAGCCAAGGAGTCGGGAACACCGGGGAGCTGTTTTTT.

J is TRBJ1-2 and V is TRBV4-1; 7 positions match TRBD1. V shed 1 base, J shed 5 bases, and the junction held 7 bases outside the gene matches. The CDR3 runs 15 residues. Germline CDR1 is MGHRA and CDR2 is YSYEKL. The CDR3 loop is CASSQGQGIGYGYTF. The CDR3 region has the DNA TGCGCCAGCAGCCAAGGACAGGGAATTGGGTATGGCTACACCTTC.

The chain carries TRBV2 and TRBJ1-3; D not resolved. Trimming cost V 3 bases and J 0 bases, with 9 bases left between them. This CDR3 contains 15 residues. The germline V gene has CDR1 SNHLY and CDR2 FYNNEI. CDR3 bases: TGTGCCAGCAGTGAGGGCCGAGCCTCTGGAAACACCATATATTTT. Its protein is CASSEGRASGNTIYF.

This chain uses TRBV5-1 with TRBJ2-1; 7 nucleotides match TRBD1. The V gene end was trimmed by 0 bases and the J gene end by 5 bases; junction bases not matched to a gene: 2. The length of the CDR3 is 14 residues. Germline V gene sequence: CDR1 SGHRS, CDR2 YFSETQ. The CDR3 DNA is TGCGCCAGCAGCTTGGCTACAGGGGACAATGAGCAGTTCTTC. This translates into CASSLATGDNEQFF.

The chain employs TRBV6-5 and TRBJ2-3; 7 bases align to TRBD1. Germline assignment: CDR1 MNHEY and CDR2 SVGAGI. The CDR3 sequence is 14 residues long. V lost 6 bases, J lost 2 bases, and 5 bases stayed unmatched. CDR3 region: CASRQGFNTDTQYF. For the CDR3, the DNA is TGTGCCAGCAGACAGGGGTTTAACACAGATACGCAGTATTTT.

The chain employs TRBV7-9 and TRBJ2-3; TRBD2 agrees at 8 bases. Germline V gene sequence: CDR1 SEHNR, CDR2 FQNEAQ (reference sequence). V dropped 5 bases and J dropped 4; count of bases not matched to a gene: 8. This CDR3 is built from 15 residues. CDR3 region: CASSQGLASPDTQYF. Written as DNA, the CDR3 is TGTGCCAGCAGCCAAGGACTAGCTTCACCAGATACGCAGTATTTT. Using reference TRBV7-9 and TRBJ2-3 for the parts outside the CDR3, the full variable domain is DTGVSQNPRHKITKRGQNVTFRCDPISEHNRLYWYRQTLGQGPEFLTYFQNEAQLEKSRLLSDRFSAERPKGSFSTLEIQRTEQGDSAMYLCASSQGLASPDTQYFGPGTRLTVL.

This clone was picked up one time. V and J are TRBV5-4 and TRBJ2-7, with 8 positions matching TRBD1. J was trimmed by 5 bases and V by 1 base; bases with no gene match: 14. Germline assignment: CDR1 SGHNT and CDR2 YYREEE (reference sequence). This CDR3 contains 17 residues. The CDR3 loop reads CASSLPAGGETIHEQYF. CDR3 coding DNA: TGTGCCAGCAGCTTGCCGGCAGGGGGCGAGACAATCCACGAGCAGTACTTC. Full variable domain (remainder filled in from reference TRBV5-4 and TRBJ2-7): ETGVTQSPTHLIKTRGQQVTLRCSSQSGHNTVSWYQQALGQGPQFIFQYYREEENGRGNFPPRFSGLQFPNYSSELNVNALELDDSALYLCASSLPAGGETIHEQYFGPGTRLTVT.

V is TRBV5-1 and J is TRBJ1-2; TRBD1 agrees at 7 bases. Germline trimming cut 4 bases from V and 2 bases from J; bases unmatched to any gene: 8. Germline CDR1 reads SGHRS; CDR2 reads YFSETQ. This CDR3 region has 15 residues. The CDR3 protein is CASSPGDSQNYGYTF. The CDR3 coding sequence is TGCGCCAGCAGCCCCGGGGACAGCCAAAACTATGGCTACACCTTC.

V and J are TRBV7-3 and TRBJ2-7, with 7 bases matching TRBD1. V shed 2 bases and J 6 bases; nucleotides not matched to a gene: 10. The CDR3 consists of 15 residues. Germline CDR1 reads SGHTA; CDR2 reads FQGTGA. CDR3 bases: TGTGCCAGCAGCTTAGCCCAAGGGGCAGGGGGCGAGCAGTACTTC. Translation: CASSLAQGAGGEQYF.

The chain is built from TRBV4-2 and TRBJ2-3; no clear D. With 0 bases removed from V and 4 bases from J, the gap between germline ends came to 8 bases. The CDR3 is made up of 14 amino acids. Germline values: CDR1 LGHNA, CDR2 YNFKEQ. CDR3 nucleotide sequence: TGTGCCAGCAGCCAAGATACGGCAGCAGATACGCAGTATTTT. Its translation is CASSQDTAADTQYF.

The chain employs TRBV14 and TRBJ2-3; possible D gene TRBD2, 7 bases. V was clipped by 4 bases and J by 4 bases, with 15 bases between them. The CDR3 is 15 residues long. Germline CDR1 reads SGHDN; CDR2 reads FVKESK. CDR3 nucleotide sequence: TGTGCCAGCAGCCTGAGGGGAGGGGGTGCAGATACGCAGTATTTT. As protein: CASSLRGGGADTQYF.